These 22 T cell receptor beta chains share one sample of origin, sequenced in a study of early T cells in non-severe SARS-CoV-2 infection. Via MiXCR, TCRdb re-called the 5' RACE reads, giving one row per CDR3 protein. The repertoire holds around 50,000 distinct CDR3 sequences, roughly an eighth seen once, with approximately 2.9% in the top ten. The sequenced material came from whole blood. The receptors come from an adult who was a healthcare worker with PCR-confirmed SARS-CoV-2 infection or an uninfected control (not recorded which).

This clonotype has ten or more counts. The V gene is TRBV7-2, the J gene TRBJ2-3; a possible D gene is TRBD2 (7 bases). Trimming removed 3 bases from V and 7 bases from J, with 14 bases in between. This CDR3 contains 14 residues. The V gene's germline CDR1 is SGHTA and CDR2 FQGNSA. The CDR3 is CASSFYGGRNTQYF. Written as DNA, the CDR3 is TGTGCCAGCAGCTTTTACGGGGGGCGGAATACGCAGTATTTT.

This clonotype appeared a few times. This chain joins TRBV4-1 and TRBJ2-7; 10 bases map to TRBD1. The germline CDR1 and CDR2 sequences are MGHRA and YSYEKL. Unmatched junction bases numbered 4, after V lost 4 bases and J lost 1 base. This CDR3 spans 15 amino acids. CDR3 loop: CASSLPGQGSYEQYF. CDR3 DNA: TGCGCCAGCAGCCTTCCGGGACAGGGGTCCTACGAGCAGTACTTC.

The CDR3 DNA follows: TGTGCCAGCAGCTTAACAAGGGGCCCCGATTCACCCCTCCACTTT. Protein: CASSLTRGPDSPLHF. The chain recombines TRBV7-3 with TRBJ1-6, with D possibly matching TRBD1 (5 bases). This CDR3 region has 15 residues. Germline V gene sequence: CDR1 SGHTA, CDR2 FQGTGA. V lost 0 bases, J lost 8 bases, and 11 bases lay in between.

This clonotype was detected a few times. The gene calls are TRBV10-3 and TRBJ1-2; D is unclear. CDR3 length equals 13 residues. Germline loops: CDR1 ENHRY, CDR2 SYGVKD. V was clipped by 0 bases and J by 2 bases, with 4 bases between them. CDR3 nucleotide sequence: TGTGCCATCAGTGAGTCCGGAAACTATGGCTACACCTTC. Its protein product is CAISESGNYGYTF.

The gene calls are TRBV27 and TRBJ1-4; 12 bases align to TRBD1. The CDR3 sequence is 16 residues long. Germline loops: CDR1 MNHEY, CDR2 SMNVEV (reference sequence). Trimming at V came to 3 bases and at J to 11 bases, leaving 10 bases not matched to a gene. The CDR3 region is CASSFEGDRGREKLFF. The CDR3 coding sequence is TGTGCCAGCAGTTTTGAGGGGGACAGGGGGCGAGAGAAACTGTTTTTT.

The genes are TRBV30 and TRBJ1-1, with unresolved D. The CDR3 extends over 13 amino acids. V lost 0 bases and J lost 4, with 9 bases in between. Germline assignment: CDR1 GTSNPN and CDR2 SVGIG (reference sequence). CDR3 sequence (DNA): TGTGCCTGGAGTGTTACTTGGGGCACTGAAGCTTTCTTT. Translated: CAWSVTWGTEAFF. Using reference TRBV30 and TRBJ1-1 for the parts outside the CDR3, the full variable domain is SQTIHQWPATLVQPVGSPLSLECTVEGTSNPNLYWYRQAAGRGLQLLFYSVGIGQISSEVPQNLSASRPQDRQFILSSKKLLLSDSGFYLCAWSVTWGTEAFFGQGTRLTVV.

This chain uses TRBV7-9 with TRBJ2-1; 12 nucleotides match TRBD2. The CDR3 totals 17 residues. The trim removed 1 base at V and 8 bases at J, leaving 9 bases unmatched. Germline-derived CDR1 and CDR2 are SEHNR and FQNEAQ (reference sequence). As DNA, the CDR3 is TGTGCCAGCAGCTTAGGAGTGGCTAGCGGGGGGGATGATGAGCAGTTCTTC. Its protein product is CASSLGVASGGDDEQFF.

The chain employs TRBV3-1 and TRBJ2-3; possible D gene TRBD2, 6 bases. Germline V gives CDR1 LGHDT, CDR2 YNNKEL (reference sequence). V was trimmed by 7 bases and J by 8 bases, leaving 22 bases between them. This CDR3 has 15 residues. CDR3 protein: CASTNERALAGTQYF. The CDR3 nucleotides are TGTGCCAGCACCAATGAAAGGGCACTAGCAGGTACGCAGTATTTT.

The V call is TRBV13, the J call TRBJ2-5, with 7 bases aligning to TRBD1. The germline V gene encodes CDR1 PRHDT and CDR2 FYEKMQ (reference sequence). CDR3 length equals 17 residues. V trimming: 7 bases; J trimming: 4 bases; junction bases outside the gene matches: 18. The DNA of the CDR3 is TGTGCCAGCACCCCCCACCACGGACAGGCTAGGGGAGAGACCCAGTACTTC. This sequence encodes CASTPHHGQARGETQYF. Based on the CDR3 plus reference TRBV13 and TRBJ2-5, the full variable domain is AAGVIQSPRHLIKEKRETATLKCYPIPRHDTVYWYQQGPGQDPQFLISFYEKMQSDKGSIPDRFSAQQFSDYHSELNMSSLELGDSALYFCASTPHHGQARGETQYFGPGTRLLVL.

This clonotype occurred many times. CDR3 sequence: CASSPTSGSLWGEQFF. The CDR3 bases are TGTGCCAGCAGCCCTACCTCCGGGAGCCTGTGGGGTGAGCAGTTCTTC. The rearrangement links TRBV11-2 to TRBJ2-1, with D possibly being TRBD2 (6 bases). The germline V gene encodes CDR1 SGHAT and CDR2 FQNNGV. The CDR3 spans 16 residues. Trimming stripped 5 bases from V and 9 bases from J, with 23 bases between.

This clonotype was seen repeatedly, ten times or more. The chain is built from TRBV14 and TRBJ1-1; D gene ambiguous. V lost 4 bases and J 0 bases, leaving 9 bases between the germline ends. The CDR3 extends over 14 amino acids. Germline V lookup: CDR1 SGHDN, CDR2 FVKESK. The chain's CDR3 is CASSRHLMNTEAFF. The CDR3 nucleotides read TGTGCCAGCAGCCGACACCTAATGAACACTGAAGCTTTCTTT. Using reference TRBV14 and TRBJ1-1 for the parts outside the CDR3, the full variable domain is EAGVTQFPSHSVIEKGQTVTLRCDPISGHDNLYWYRRVMGKEIKFLLHFVKESKQDESGMPNNRFLAERTGGTYSTLKVQPAELEDSGVYFCASSRHLMNTEAFFGQGTRLTVV.

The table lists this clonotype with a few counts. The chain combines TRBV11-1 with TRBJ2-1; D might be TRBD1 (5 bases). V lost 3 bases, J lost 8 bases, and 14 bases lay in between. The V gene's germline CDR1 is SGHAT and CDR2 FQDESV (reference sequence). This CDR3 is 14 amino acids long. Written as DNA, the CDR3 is TGTGCCAGCAGCTTTTGGCCAGGGTATTATGAGCAGTTCTTC. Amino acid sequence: CASSFWPGYYEQFF.

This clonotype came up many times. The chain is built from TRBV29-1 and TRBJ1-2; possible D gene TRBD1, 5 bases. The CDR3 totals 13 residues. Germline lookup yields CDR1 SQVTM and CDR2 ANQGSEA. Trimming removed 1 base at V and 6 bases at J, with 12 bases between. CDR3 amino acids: CSVEGISGNGYTF. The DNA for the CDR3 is TGCAGCGTTGAAGGAATCTCAGGGAATGGCTACACCTTC.

CDR3: CASSQNPGQGYEQYF. The CDR3 DNA sequence: TGTGCCAGCAGCCAAAACCCAGGACAGGGTTACGAGCAGTACTTC. This sequence joins TRBV3-1 and TRBJ2-7; 8 bases map to TRBD1. CDR1 LGHDT and CDR2 YNNKEL come from the germline V gene (reference sequence). The ends lost 2 bases at V and 4 bases at J; junction bases unmatched: 7. The CDR3 extends over 15 amino acids.

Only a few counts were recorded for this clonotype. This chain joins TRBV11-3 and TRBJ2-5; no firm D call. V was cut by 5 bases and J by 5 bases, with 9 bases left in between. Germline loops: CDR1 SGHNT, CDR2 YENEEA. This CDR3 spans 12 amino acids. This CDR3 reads CASSPRPETQYF. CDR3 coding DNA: TGTGCCAGCAGCCCCAGGCCGGAGACCCAGTACTTC.

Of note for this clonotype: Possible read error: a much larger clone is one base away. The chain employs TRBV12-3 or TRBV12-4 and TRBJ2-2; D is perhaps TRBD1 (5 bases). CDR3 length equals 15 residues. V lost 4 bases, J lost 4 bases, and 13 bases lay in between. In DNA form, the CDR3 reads TGTGCCAGCAGTTCTCTGAGCAGGGTCACCGGGGAGCTGTTTTTT. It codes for CASSSLSRVTGELFF.

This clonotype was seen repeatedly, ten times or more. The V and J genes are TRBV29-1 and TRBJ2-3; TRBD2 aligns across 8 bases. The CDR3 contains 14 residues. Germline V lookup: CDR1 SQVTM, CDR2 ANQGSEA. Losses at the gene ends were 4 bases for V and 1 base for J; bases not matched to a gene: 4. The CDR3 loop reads CSVGLTSGTDTQYF. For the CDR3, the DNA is TGCAGCGTTGGACTGACTAGCGGCACAGATACGCAGTATTTT.

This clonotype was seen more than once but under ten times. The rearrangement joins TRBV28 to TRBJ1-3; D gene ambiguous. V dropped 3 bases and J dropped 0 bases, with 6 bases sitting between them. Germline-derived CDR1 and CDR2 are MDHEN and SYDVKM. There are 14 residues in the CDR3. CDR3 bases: TGTGCCAGCAGTTTCCGGCACTCTGGAAACACCATATATTTT. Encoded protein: CASSFRHSGNTIYF.

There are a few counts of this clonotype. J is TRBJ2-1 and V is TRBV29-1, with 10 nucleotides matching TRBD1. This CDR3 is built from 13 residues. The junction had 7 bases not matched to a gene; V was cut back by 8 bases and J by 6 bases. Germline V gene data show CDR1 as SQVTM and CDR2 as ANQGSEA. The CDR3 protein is CSSRTGGGNEQFF. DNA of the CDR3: TGCAGCTCAAGGACAGGGGGAGGCAATGAGCAGTTCTTC.

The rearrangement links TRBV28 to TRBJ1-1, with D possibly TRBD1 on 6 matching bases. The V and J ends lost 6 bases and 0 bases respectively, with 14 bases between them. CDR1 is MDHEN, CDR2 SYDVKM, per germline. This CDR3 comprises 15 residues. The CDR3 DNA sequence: TGTGCCAGCAGCCCCCCAACAGGGATGAACACTGAAGCTTTCTTT. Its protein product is CASSPPTGMNTEAFF.

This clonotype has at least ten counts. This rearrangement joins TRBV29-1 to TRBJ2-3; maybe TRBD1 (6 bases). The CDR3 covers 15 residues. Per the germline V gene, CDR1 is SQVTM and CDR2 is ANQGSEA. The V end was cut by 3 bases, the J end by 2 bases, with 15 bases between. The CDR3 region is CSVDSPGGFTDTQYF. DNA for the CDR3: TGCAGCGTTGATTCTCCTGGGGGCTTCACAGATACGCAGTATTTT.

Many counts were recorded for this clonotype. The CDR3 protein is CASSLGSFGGYTF. The CDR3 DNA reads TGTGCCAGCAGTTTGGGCAGCTTCGGAGGCTACACCTTC. The V and J genes are TRBV28 and TRBJ1-2; D call uncertain. CDR1 and CDR2 from the germline V gene are MDHEN and SYDVKM. Trimming pared 3 bases from V and 8 bases from J, leaving 13 bases between. The CDR3 sequence is 13 residues long.